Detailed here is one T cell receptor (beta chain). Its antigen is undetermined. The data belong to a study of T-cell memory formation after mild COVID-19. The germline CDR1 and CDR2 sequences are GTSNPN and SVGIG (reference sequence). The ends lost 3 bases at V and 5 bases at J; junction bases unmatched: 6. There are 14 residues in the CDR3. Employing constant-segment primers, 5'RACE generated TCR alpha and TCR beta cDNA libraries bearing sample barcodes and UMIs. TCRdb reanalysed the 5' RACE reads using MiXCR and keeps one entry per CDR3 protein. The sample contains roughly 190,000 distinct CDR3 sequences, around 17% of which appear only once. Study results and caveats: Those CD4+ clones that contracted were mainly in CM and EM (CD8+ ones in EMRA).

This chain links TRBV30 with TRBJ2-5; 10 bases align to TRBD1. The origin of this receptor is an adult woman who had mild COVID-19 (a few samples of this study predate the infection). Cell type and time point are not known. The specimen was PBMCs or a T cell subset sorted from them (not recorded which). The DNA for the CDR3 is TGTGCCTGGAGAACAGGGACAGGGGTTGAGACCCAGTACTTC. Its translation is CAWRTGTGVETQYF.